These 16 T cell receptor beta chains share one sample of origin, sequenced in a study of human T cells and chemical hapten exposure. Time point: patch test 1, 2 weeks after DPC sensitization. Described treatment: therapeutic diphenylcyclopropenone sensitization with weekly scalp DPC. TCRdb re-called the RACE reads with MiXCR, one entry per CDR3 protein. The sample carries 70,000 to 100,000 distinct CDR3 sequences, 7.5% to 9% recorded once. The starting material was whole blood, obtained in connection with sensitization to the hapten diphenylcyclopropenone (DPC). All receptors come from a woman aged 25 to 39 with alopecia areata. Some clones in this sample may be carry-over from other donors' samples.

This clonotype came up a few times. V and J are TRBV10-2 and TRBJ1-5, with D uncertain. The V and J ends lost 2 bases and 6 bases respectively, with 8 bases between them. The CDR3 is made up of 13 amino acids. Germline assignment: CDR1 WSHSY and CDR2 SAAADI. The CDR3 nucleotides read TGCGCCAGCAGTGAGACCAGAGCTCAGCCCCAGCATTTT. Its translation is CASSETRAQPQHF.

The V call is TRBV4-2, the J call TRBJ1-1; TRBD1 might be the D (5 bases). Germline lookup yields CDR1 LGHNA and CDR2 YNFKEQ. The V gene lost 3 bases and the J gene lost 6 bases, with 8 bases spanning the gap. The CDR3 totals 12 residues. In nucleotides, the CDR3 is TGTGCCAGCAGCCAGGGGGGGGCTGAAGCTTTCTTT. Protein sequence: CASSQGGAEAFF.

Many counts were recorded for this clonotype. This sequence joins TRBV9 and TRBJ2-3, with no clear D. Trimming pared 0 bases from V and 1 base from J, leaving 6 bases between. CDR3 size: 14 residues. Germline V gene lookup returns CDR1 SGDLS and CDR2 YYNGEE. The CDR3 protein is CASSVGPGTDTQYF. CDR3 nucleotide sequence: TGTGCCAGCAGCGTAGGCCCAGGCACAGATACGCAGTATTTT. Combining the CDR3 with reference TRBV9 and TRBJ2-3 gives the whole variable domain DSGVTQTPKHLITATGQRVTLRCSPRSGDLSVYWYQQSLDQGLQFLIQYYNGEERAKGNILERFSAQQFPDLHSELNLSSLELGDSALYFCASSVGPGTDTQYFGPGTRLTVL.

In its sample, this clonotype was seen a few times. J is TRBJ2-3 and V is TRBV20-1; 14 bases agree with TRBD2. The CDR3 spans 15 residues. Per the germline V gene, CDR1 is DFQATT and CDR2 is SNEGSKA (reference sequence). V lost 5 bases to trimming and J lost 4 bases; unmatched junction nucleotides: 5. CDR3 nucleotide sequence: TGCAGTGCTGGGACTAGCGGGGGAGGGTCAGATACGCAGTATTTT. Translated, it gives CSAGTSGGGSDTQYF.

This clonotype occurred many times. The chain employs TRBV20-1 and TRBJ2-7; tentatively, D is TRBD2 (6 bases). This CDR3 comprises 12 residues. Germline values: CDR1 DFQATT, CDR2 SNEGSKA (reference sequence). The germline V and J ends were trimmed by 1 base and 4 bases, with 8 bases remaining between them. This chain's CDR3 is CSARAGEYEQYF. In DNA form, the CDR3 reads TGCAGTGCTAGAGCGGGGGAGTACGAGCAGTACTTC.

The gene calls are TRBV5-1 and TRBJ1-1; D is uncertain. Looked up from germline, CDR1 is SGHRS and CDR2 is YFSETQ. This CDR3 has 14 amino acids. V shed 1 base and J shed 1 base, with 8 bases lying between them. The CDR3 DNA is TGCGCCAGCAGCTTGCTGGAACCGAACACTGAAGCTTTCTTT. Encoded protein: CASSLLEPNTEAFF.

This clonotype came up many times. The V and J genes are TRBV18 and TRBJ1-2, with D uncertain. The CDR3 loop spans 14 amino acids. From germline, CDR1 is KGHSH and CDR2 LQKENI. Trimming took off 4 bases at V and 3 bases at J, with 12 bases between the two ends. The CDR3 DNA is TGTGCCAGCTCACGTGTGGACGGGGACTATGGCTACACCTTC. It is translated as CASSRVDGDYGYTF.

This clonotype was recorded at least ten times. The rearrangement links TRBV27 to TRBJ1-6; 8 bases are a match to TRBD1. The germline V gene has CDR1 MNHEY and CDR2 SMNVEV (reference sequence). V gave up 3 bases and J gave up 7 bases; unmatched junction bases: 8. There are 16 residues in the CDR3. CDR3 sequence: CASSFRRGLTNSPLHF. CDR3 bases: TGTGCCAGCAGTTTCCGCAGGGGGCTGACCAATTCACCCCTCCACTTT.

This clonotype was detected only a few times. The chain joins TRBV24-1 to TRBJ1-2; 10 nucleotides agree with TRBD1. The CDR3 loop spans 14 amino acids. From germline, CDR1 is KGHDR and CDR2 SFDVKD. J lost 8 bases, V lost 4 bases, and 6 bases had no gene match. The DNA for the CDR3 is TGTGCCACCAGTGACTCCGGGACAGGGGTAGGCTACACCTTC. Translation gives CATSDSGTGVGYTF.

This clonotype was seen repeatedly, ten times or more. The chain uses TRBV20-1 and TRBJ2-3; D not certain. V was pared by 5 bases and J by 2 bases, with 14 bases between. CDR1 is DFQATT and CDR2 is SNEGSKA in the germline V gene (reference sequence). CDR3 length: 14 residues. The CDR3 DNA reads as TGCAGTGCTCTTGGATTTGGATTCACAGATACGCAGTATTTT. The encoded protein is CSALGFGFTDTQYF.

The V and J genes are TRBV7-2 and TRBJ2-7; TRBD1 might be the D (6 bases). V was pared by 3 bases and J by 3 bases, with 12 bases between. CDR1 is SGHTA, CDR2 FQGNSA, per germline. This CDR3 region has 14 residues. DNA for the CDR3: TGTGCCAGCAGCTTGGTCGGACAGAACTACGAGCAGTACTTC. This gives the protein CASSLVGQNYEQYF. Full variable domain (rest looked up from reference TRBV7-2 and TRBJ2-7): GAGVSQSPSNKVTEKGKDVELRCDPISGHTALYWYRQSLGQGLEFLIYFQGNSAPDKSGLPSDRFSAERTGGSVSTLTIQRTQQEDSAVYLCASSLVGQNYEQYFGPGTRLTVT.

This clonotype was picked up many times. The rearrangement uses TRBV7-2 and TRBJ1-5, with 9 positions matching TRBD1. There are 15 residues in the CDR3. Germline trimming cut 4 bases from V and 5 bases from J; bases unmatched to any gene: 6. Germline lookup yields CDR1 SGHTA and CDR2 FQGNSA. CDR3 residues: CASSYRQGGDQPQHF. The DNA of the CDR3 is TGTGCCAGCAGCTACCGACAGGGGGGCGATCAGCCCCAGCATTTT.

At least ten counts were recorded for this clonotype. This chain uses TRBV18 with TRBJ1-1; perhaps TRBD1 as D (5 bases). The CDR3 length is 15 residues. CDR1 is KGHSH and CDR2 is LQKENI in the germline V gene. V was clipped by 3 bases and J by 0 bases, with 11 bases between them. The CDR3 nucleotides are TGTGCCAGCTCACCCCCGCGGGGGGTGAACACTGAAGCTTTCTTT. Encoded protein: CASSPPRGVNTEAFF.

There are many counts of this clonotype. The chain is built from TRBV20-1 and TRBJ2-5, with D possibly being TRBD1 (6 bases). From germline, CDR1 is DFQATT and CDR2 SNEGSKA (reference sequence). There are 12 residues in the CDR3. Trimming cost V 7 bases and J 3 bases, with 12 bases left between them. The CDR3 reads CSGVRGKETQYF. The CDR3 DNA reads TGCAGTGGGGTCAGGGGCAAAGAGACCCAGTACTTC.

This clonotype was counted only a few times. This may arise from a read error, as a much more abundant clone is one base away. This chain uses TRBV12-3 or TRBV12-4 with TRBJ2-1; weak D call: TRBD2 (5 bases). CDR3 size: 14 residues. Trimming removed 3 bases from V and 8 bases from J, with 14 bases in between. The CDR3 DNA sequence: TGTGCCAGCAGTTTGTCGGGGAGCAGCGATGAGCAGTTCTTC. Its translation is CASSLSGSSDEQFF.

V gene TRBV7-2 combines with J gene TRBJ2-7; D is ambiguous. The CDR3 extends over 14 amino acids. Trimming shortened V by 6 bases and J by 0 bases, and 12 bases separated the two germline ends. Germline V gene data show CDR1 as SGHTA and CDR2 as FQGNSA. CDR3 DNA sequence: TGTGCCAGCAGACTGGACCCGCGCTCCTACGAGCAGTACTTC. Translating gives CASRLDPRSYEQYF.